This paragraph reports one TCR beta chain. TCRdb's copy holds only in-frame clones and misses some; the assay was immunoSEQ multiplex PCR. The sample records more than 45,000 clones, 84% being singletons. This entry is derived from a study of OX40 agonist ivuxolimab in advanced cancers. CDR3 size: 15 residues. Trimming took 0 bases from V and 8 from J; bases not matched to a gene: 8. Germline loops: CDR1 SGHNT, CDR2 YYREEE (reference sequence). This sample comprised CD4+ or CD8+ T cells sorted from blood, obtained in a trial of the OX40 agonist ivuxolimab. V and J are TRBV5-4 and TRBJ2-1, with 7 bases matching TRBD2. The sequence was obtained from an adult with an advanced solid tumor such as melanoma, head and neck, liver or kidney cancer. CDR3 loop: CASSLGEGPSHEQFF. CDR3 DNA: TGTGCCAGCAGCTTGGGGGAGGGACCTAGTCATGAGCAGTTCTTC. Looking up the rest from reference TRBV5-4 and TRBJ2-1 gives the full variable domain: ETGVTQSPTHLIKTRGQQVTLRCSSQSGHNTVSWYQQALGQGPQFIFQYYREEENGRGNFPPRFSGLQFPNYSSELNVNALELDDSALYLCASSLGEGPSHEQFFGPGTRLTVL.